These 21 T cell receptor beta chains originate from one sample sequenced in a study of CD8 T cells in Susac syndrome. RNA totalling roughly 0.5 to 1 ug underwent reverse transcription with random hexamers. From the immunoSEQ multiplex PCR reads, TCRdb called clonotypes with MiXCR, one entry per CDR3 protein. There are 160,000 or so distinct CDR3 sequences in the sample; approximately 95% occur only once, and 0.16% lies in the top ten. Material: CD4+ T cells from PBMCs. The source of these receptors is a human donor with Susac syndrome.

The V and J genes are TRBV20-1 and TRBJ2-3; no reliable D call. Trimming pared 6 bases from V and 2 bases from J, leaving 9 bases between. Germline values: CDR1 DFQATT, CDR2 SNEGSKA (reference sequence). The CDR3 consists of 12 residues. The DNA for the CDR3 is TGCAGTGCCCTACAGTACACAGATACGCAGTATTTT. It encodes CSALQYTDTQYF.

This chain connects TRBV3-1 to TRBJ1-1; D unclear. This CDR3 has 13 residues. Germline loops: CDR1 LGHDT, CDR2 YNNKEL (reference sequence). V dropped 5 bases and J dropped 1 base, with 8 bases sitting between them. The CDR3 DNA follows: TGTGCCAGCAGCGCCAGTTGGAACACTGAAGCTTTCTTT. Translation: CASSASWNTEAFF.

The V and J genes are TRBV9 and TRBJ2-1; 8 nucleotides line up with TRBD2. There are 15 residues in the CDR3. J lost 6 bases, V lost 0 bases, and 5 bases had no gene match. CDR1 and CDR2 from the germline V gene are SGDLS and YYNGEE. CDR3: CASSVGGGGPNEQFF. The DNA of the CDR3 is TGTGCCAGCAGCGTAGGAGGCGGGGGGCCCAATGAGCAGTTCTTC.

This sequence joins TRBV20-1 and TRBJ1-5; TRBD1 matches at 10 bases. The CDR3 loop spans 15 amino acids. The V segment lost 2 bases and the J segment 4 bases; nucleotides outside the gene matches: 5. The germline CDR1 and CDR2 sequences are DFQATT and SNEGSKA (reference sequence). CDR3: CSARYRTGGNQPQHF. The CDR3 DNA sequence: TGCAGTGCTAGATACAGGACAGGGGGTAATCAGCCCCAGCATTTT.

The genes are TRBV9 and TRBJ1-5, with D perhaps TRBD1 (5 bases). Between the trimmed V and J ends, which lost 0 bases and 3 bases, there was a span of 10 bases. Per germline, CDR1 SGDLS and CDR2 YYNGEE. CDR3 length equals 15 residues. Here the CDR3 reads CASSVAWGDNQPQHF. The CDR3 DNA reads as TGTGCCAGCAGCGTAGCATGGGGCGACAATCAGCCCCAGCATTTT.

V gene TRBV29-1 combines with J gene TRBJ2-3; either TRBD1 or TRBD2 may fit D (6 bases each). CDR1 is SQVTM and CDR2 is ANQGSEA in the germline V gene. This CDR3 spans 13 amino acids. Trimming took off 5 bases at V and 7 bases at J, with 16 bases between the two ends. The CDR3 loop reads CSVRVGGLNTQYF. The CDR3 DNA sequence: TGCAGCGTTCGAGTGGGGGGCCTAAATACGCAGTATTTT.

The V call is TRBV13, the J call TRBJ2-7, with D perhaps matching TRBD2 (6 bases). The CDR3 is 13 residues long. Germline assignment: CDR1 PRHDT and CDR2 FYEKMQ (reference sequence). Deletions cut 4 bases from V and 7 bases from J, with 14 bases between. CDR3 sequence: CASSYQGLEEQYF. In DNA form, the CDR3 reads TGTGCCAGCAGCTATCAGGGACTGGAGGAGCAGTACTTC. The full variable domain, in which reference TRBV13 and TRBJ2-7 provide the parts outside the CDR3, is AAGVIQSPRHLIKEKRETATLKCYPIPRHDTVYWYQQGPGQDPQFLISFYEKMQSDKGSIPDRFSAQQFSDYHSELNMSSLELGDSALYFCASSYQGLEEQYFGPGTRLTVT.

V is TRBV3-1 and J is TRBJ2-1; no clear D. This CDR3 is built from 13 residues. V was cut by 3 bases and J by 7 bases, with 10 bases left in between. The V gene's germline CDR1 is LGHDT and CDR2 YNNKEL (reference sequence). The CDR3 region has the DNA TGTGCCAGCAGCCAGGCCGCCCAGAATGAGCAGTTCTTC. It specifies CASSQAAQNEQFF.

The chain joins TRBV4-1 to TRBJ1-6; no firm D call. CDR3 length equals 15 residues. Germline assignment: CDR1 MGHRA and CDR2 YSYEKL. The germline V and J ends were trimmed by 2 bases and 6 bases, with 11 bases remaining between them. The CDR3 loop reads CASSQPRELNSPLHF. CDR3 DNA sequence: TGCGCCAGCAGCCAACCCCGGGAGCTTAATTCACCCCTCCACTTT.

The chain recombines TRBV12-3 or TRBV12-4 with TRBJ2-5, with TRBD2 identical over 8 bases. CDR3 length: 17 residues. The junction had 12 bases not matched to a gene; V was cut back by 5 bases and J by 1 base. The CDR3: CASSPPGLDRGQETQYF. The CDR3 DNA reads TGTGCCAGCAGTCCACCGGGACTAGATAGGGGCCAAGAGACCCAGTACTTC.

This clonotype was detected only a few times. The gene calls are TRBV11-3 and TRBJ1-2; D gene uncertain. V dropped 4 bases and J dropped 7 bases, with 10 bases sitting between them. The CDR3 length is 12 residues. Germline values: CDR1 SGHNT, CDR2 YENEEA. Here the CDR3 DNA reads TGTGCCAGCAGCTCCGTTCCTCTTGGCTACACCTTC. Amino acids: CASSSVPLGYTF.

The J gene is TRBJ2-7, the V gene TRBV4-3; no definite D call. CDR3 length: 15 residues. Germline V gives CDR1 LGHNA, CDR2 YSLEER. Deletions cut 0 bases from V and 2 bases from J, with 11 bases between. In DNA form, the CDR3 reads TGCGCCAGCAGCCAAGACGTCGGACGGACCTACGAGCAGTACTTC. Protein sequence: CASSQDVGRTYEQYF.

The rearrangement uses TRBV7-9 and TRBJ2-5; TRBD2 might be the D (7 bases). The V gene's germline CDR1 is SEHNR and CDR2 FQNEAQ (reference sequence). Trimming took 8 bases from V and 8 from J, leaving 21 bases between them. This CDR3 spans 14 amino acids. As DNA, the CDR3 is TGTGCCAGCCAGCCGGCGGGGGCCGCGTACACCCAGTACTTC. Translation gives CASQPAGAAYTQYF. Using reference TRBV7-9 and TRBJ2-5 for the parts outside the CDR3, the full variable domain is DTGVSQNPRHKITKRGQNVTFRCDPISEHNRLYWYRQTLGQGPEFLTYFQNEAQLEKSRLLSDRFSAERPKGSFSTLEIQRTEQGDSAMYLCASQPAGAAYTQYFGPGTRLLVL.

V and J are TRBV5-1 and TRBJ1-4; TRBD1 agrees at 7 bases. From germline, CDR1 is SGHRS and CDR2 YFSETQ. CDR3 length: 15 amino acids. V was pared by 4 bases and J by 3 bases, with 6 bases of the junction left unmatched. CDR3 DNA: TGCGCCAGCAGCGTAGAGGGGGCTTCTAATGAAAAACTGTTTTTT. As protein: CASSVEGASNEKLFF.

This clonotype came up once. The V call is TRBV18, the J call TRBJ1-1, with D unclear. The germline gives CDR1 KGHSH, CDR2 LQKENI. The CDR3 covers 14 residues. V lost 1 base and J lost 6, with 12 bases in between. CDR3: CASSPQGDLAEAFF. The CDR3 bases are TGTGCCAGCTCACCACAAGGAGACTTGGCTGAAGCTTTCTTT.

V gene TRBV12-3 or TRBV12-4 combines with J gene TRBJ2-7; D remains unclear. This CDR3 has 11 amino acids. V lost 8 bases and J 2 bases, leaving 7 bases between the germline ends. The CDR3 DNA follows: TGTGCCAGCGCGGCGACCTACGAGCAGTACTTC. As protein: CASAATYEQYF.

The chain recombines TRBV6-5 with TRBJ1-2; D is unclear. The ends were cut back, 8 bases at V and 5 bases at J, with 9 bases in the middle. The V gene's germline CDR1 is MNHEY and CDR2 SVGAGI. The CDR3 sequence is 11 residues long. Here the CDR3 DNA reads TGTGCCAGCCTGACGGCGTATGGCTACACCTTC. Translation gives CASLTAYGYTF.

This chain joins TRBV6-9 and TRBJ2-7; D is undetermined. V dropped 8 bases and J dropped 4 bases, with 18 bases sitting between them. The CDR3 loop spans 14 amino acids. Germline V gene data show CDR1 as MNHGY and CDR2 as SVAAGI. The CDR3 reads CASCLVGETYEQYF. CDR3 coding DNA: TGTGCCAGCTGTTTGGTAGGAGAGACGTACGAGCAGTACTTC.

This clonotype occurred once. CDR3 region: CASSQPGQGAAQYF. CDR3 DNA sequence: TGTGCCAGCAGCCAACCGGGACAGGGGGCTGCGCAGTATTTT. The chain carries TRBV5-6 and TRBJ2-3, with 12 bases fitting TRBD1. Looked up from germline, CDR1 is SGHDT and CDR2 is YYEEEE. V dropped 4 bases and J dropped 10; count of bases not matched to a gene: 7. The CDR3 totals 14 residues.

The chain links TRBV21-1 to TRBJ2-1; no check of the table's D call, TRBD1, against the DNA was made. TRBV21-1 is noted as a pseudogene. The CDR3 loop spans 18 amino acids. CDR3 region: CASSKEKGKQGAVDEQFF. The CDR3 nucleotides are TGTGCCAGCAGCAAAGAGAAGGGGAAACAGGGGGCGGTCGATGAGCAGTTCTTC.

The V gene is TRBV20-1, the J gene TRBJ1-1; D possibly corresponds to TRBD1 (5 bases). V lost 6 bases to trimming and J lost 0 bases, with 11 bases between them. Per the germline V gene, CDR1 is DFQATT and CDR2 is SNEGSKA (reference sequence). The CDR3 has 13 amino acids. Written as DNA, the CDR3 is TGCAGTGCCCGGGACGGACTGAACACTGAAGCTTTCTTT. Residues: CSARDGLNTEAFF.